Below, one T cell receptor beta chain is given with its context. Its antigen is currently not known. No qualities accompany the bases; no much larger clone lies one base away. This entry belongs to a study of shared clonotypes between healthy human individuals (dated by TCRdb to 2019 to 2021). About the study as a whole: A couple of women and three men aged 18 to 49 years were included in the cohort. For each donor, CD4 naive and CD4 memory were each given three plates, CD8 naive was given two plates, and CD8 memory was given one plate. The study deeply sequenced blood TCR repertoires of five healthy adults to estimate repertoire size and the extent of clonotype sharing between individuals. To increase sequencing depth and limit assay-specific biases, different laboratories used diverse techniques to prepare libraries and sequence TCR repertoires. Per donor, leukapheresis produced somewhere between about 0.9 and 9 billion PBMCs. Study-wide findings and limitations: Pairwise subsampling led to the expectation that sequencing depth would affect the degree of clonotype sharing among donors. Compared with non-shared clonotypes, clonotypes shared by all four sorted-subset donors had higher generation probabilities. Because the study included only a small number of donors, the genetic and exposure-history diversity represented was limited. Sampling was restricted to blood, and TCR repertoires in tissue are likely to differ from TCR repertoires in blood. Even with the large sequencing depth, rarefaction of the sorted-subset datasets indicated that sequencing was incomplete. Across four donors, about 5.2% of naive CD4, over 3% of naive CD8, 2.3% of memory CD4, and 0.3% to 0.45% of memory CD8 clonotypes were shared. Naive subsets generally had larger estimated clonotype richness than memory subsets.

CD8 naive samples were CD45RO-negative cells positively selected for CCR7, giving a CD45RA+CCR7+ population that excluded TemRA cells. Donors were healthy HIV-negative adults with no recently reported acute infections or vaccinations. All donors were Caucasian adults living in Nashville, Tennessee, USA. After blood collection by leukapheresis, PBMCs were isolated using Ficoll-Histopaque density gradient centrifugation and then cryopreserved in the vapor phase of liquid nitrogen. Purity and quantity of every magnetically sorted T cell population were checked by analytical flow cytometry. Genomic DNA was isolated from each sorted fraction and quantified by UV absorbance on a Nanodrop 2000c. CDR1 and CDR2 are read off the germline V gene as SGHVS and FQNEAQ. Reading from cysteine to phenylalanine, the CDR3 counts 16 amino acids. Of the read, only the CDR3 DNA is kept; its 48 bases are in frame from base 1. The junction shows trimming of 4 bases on V and 9 bases on J, and the gene matches do not reach 17 bases of it.

TCR CDR3 regions were amplified from genomic DNA by multiplex PCR using the deep immunoSEQ assay. Extracted genomic DNA from each cell subset was spread evenly across all wells of several immunoSEQ 96-well plates, with each plate serving as a replicate. For sorted subsets, 150 to 200 ng genomic DNA, equal to about 30,000 T cell genomes, was loaded into each replicate PCR. Purified libraries were measured with a Qubit 3.0 fluorometer, size-checked on a Bioanalyzer 2100, and measured again with the KAPA Library Quantification kit. Every immunoSEQ 96-well plate was sequenced on a separate single-read 150-cycle Illumina NextSeq 550 flow cell. In the original analysis: Because the immunoSEQ output included only junctional sequences and no quality scores, the filtering could not be the same as the filtering used for full-length reads. Sequences were annotated with PyIR, a Python wrapper for IgBLAST v1.9, using IMGT germline references to assign V/J genes and CDR3. Any read was removed if the V/J assignment was weak (E-value above 1e-6), the CDR3 was missing, or the read contained stop codons, out-of-frame junctions, or ambiguous translated residues. V3J clonotypes were defined as sequences sharing the same inferred V gene, J gene, and CDR3 amino acid sequence. Percentage overlap between repertoires was calculated by dividing the number of shared unique clonotypes by the size of the smaller repertoire. Three approaches were used to assess repertoire richness: RTK rarefaction, the Chao1 estimator, and Recon v2.1 estimates of unobserved clonotypes. OLGA was used to compute generation probabilities for all TCRbeta clonotypes that the gDNA method yielded from a few donors. TCRdb provides this immuneACCESS table in a form limited to in-frame rearrangements. Some clones are lacking; in checked studies, under half of them reflect an unresolved V gene, and why the rest are absent is not known. D and trimming come from the DNA, and the V and J calls and clone size come from that table. This sample has some 2,000,000 clones in its table, and about 94% of those were observed once. In total, the top ten clones hold 0.85% to 1.2% of the sample.

Specimen: naive CD8+ T cells sorted from blood. The cell subset or site label corresponds to: CD45RA+CCR7+. The receptor was isolated from a man between 18 and 29 years old in good health. The chain was built from TRBV7-8 and TRBJ1-1; a stretch of 7 junction bases matches TRBD1. The bases are TGTGCCAGCAGCTCCATTCAGGGGGTCTTCGAACATAAAGCTTTCTTT. The translation is CASSSIQGVFEHKAFF.